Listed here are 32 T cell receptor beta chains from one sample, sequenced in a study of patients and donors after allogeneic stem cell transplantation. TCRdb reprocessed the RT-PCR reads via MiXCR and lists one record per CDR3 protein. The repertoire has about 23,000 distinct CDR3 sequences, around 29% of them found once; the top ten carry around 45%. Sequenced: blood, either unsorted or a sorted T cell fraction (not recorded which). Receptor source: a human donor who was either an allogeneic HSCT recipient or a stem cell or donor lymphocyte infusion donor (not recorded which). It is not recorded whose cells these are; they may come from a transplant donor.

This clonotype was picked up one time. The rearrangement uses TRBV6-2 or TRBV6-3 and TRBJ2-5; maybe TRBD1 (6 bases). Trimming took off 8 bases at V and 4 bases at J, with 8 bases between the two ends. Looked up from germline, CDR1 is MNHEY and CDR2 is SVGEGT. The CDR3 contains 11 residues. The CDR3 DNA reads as TGTGCCAGCGGCAGGGGAGAGACCCAGTACTTC. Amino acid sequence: CASGRGETQYF.

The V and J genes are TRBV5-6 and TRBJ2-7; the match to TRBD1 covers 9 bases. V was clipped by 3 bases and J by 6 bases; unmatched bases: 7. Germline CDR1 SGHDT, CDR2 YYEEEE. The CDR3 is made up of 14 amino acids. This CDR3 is CASSSRDRVPEQYV. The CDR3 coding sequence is TGTGCCAGCAGCTCCCGGGACAGGGTGCCCGAGCAGTACGTC.

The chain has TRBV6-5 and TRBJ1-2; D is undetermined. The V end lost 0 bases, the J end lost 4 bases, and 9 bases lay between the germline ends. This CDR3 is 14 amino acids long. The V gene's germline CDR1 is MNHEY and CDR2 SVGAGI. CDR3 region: CASSYSGQIYGYTF. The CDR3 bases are TGTGCCAGCAGTTACTCAGGGCAAATCTATGGCTACACCTTC.

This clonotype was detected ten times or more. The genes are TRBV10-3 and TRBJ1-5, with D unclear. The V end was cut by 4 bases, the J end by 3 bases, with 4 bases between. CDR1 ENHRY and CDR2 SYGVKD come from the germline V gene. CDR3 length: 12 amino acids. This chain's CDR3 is CAISGPNQPQHF. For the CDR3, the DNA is TGTGCCATCAGTGGCCCCAATCAGCCCCAGCATTTT.

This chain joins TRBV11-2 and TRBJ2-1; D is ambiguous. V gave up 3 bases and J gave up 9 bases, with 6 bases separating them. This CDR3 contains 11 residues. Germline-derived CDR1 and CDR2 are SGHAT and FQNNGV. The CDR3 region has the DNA TGTGCCAGCAGCTTCAGTGGTGAGCAGTTCTTC. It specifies CASSFSGEQFF.

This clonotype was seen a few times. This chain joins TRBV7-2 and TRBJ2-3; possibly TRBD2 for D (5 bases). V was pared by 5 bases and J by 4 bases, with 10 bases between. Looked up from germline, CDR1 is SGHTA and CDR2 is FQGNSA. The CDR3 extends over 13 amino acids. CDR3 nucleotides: TGTGCCAGCAGCCTGAGAGGGCCAGATACGCAGTATTTT. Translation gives CASSLRGPDTQYF. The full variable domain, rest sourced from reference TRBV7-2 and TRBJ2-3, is GAGVSQSPSNKVTEKGKDVELRCDPISGHTALYWYRQSLGQGLEFLIYFQGNSAPDKSGLPSDRFSAERTGGSVSTLTIQRTQQEDSAVYLCASSLRGPDTQYFGPGTRLTVL.

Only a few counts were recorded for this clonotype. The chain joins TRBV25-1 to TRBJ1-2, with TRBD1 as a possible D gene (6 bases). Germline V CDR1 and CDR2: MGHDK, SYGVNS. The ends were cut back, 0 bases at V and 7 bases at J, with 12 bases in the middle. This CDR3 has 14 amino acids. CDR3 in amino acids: CASSEYPTGRGYTF. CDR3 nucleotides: TGTGCCAGCAGTGAATATCCGACAGGCCGTGGCTACACCTTC.

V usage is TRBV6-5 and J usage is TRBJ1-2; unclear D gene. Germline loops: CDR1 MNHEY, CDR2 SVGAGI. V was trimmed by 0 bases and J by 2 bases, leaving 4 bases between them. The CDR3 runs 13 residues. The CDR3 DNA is TGTGCCAGCAGTTACTCCACAAACTATGGCTACACCTTC. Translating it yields CASSYSTNYGYTF.

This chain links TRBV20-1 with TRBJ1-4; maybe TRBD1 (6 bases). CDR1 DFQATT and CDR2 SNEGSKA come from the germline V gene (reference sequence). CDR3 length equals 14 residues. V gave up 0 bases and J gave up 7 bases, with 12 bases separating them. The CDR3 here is CSARDRARGEKLFF. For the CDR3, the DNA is TGCAGTGCTAGAGACAGGGCCAGGGGTGAAAAACTGTTTTTT.

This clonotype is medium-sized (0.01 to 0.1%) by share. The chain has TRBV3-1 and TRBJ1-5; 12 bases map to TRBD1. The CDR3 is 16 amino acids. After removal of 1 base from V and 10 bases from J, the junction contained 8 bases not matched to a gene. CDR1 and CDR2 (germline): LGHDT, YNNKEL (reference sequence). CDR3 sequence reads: CASSQVRDRGRTPQHF. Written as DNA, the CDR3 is TGTGCCAGCAGCCAAGTCCGGGACAGGGGGCGGACTCCCCAGCATTTT.

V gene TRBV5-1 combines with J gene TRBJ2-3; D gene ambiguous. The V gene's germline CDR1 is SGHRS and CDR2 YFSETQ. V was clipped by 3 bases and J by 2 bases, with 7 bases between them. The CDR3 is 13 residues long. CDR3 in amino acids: CASSSENTDTQYF. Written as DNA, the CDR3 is TGCGCCAGCAGCTCTGAAAACACAGATACGCAGTATTTT.

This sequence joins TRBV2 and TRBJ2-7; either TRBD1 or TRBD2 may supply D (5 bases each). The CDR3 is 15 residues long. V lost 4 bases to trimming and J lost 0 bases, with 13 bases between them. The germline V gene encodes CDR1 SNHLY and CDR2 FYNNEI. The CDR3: CASSATRDGSYEQYV. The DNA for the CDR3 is TGTGCCAGCAGTGCTACCCGGGACGGCTCCTACGAGCAGTACGTC.

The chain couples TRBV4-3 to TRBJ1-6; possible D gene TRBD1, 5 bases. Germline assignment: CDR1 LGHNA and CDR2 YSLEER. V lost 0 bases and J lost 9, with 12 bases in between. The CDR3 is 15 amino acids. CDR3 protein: CASSQEGRAGSPLHF. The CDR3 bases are TGCGCCAGCAGCCAAGAGGGCAGGGCCGGTTCACCCCTCCACTTT.

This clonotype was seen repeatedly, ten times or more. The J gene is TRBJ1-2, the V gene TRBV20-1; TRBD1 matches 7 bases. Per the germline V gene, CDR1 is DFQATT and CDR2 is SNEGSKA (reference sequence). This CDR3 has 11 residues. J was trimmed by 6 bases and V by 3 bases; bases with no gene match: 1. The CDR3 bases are TGCAGTGCTAGTGACAGGGATGGCTACACCTTC. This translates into CSASDRDGYTF.

This CDR3 is CAISVNRGDLYNSPLHF. The CDR3 nucleotides are TGTGCCATCAGTGTCAACAGGGGGGACCTCTATAATTCACCCCTCCACTTT. The chain couples TRBV10-3 to TRBJ1-6; 8 bases align to TRBD1. This CDR3 is built from 17 residues. The trim removed 4 bases at V and 3 bases at J, leaving 8 bases unmatched. Per germline, CDR1 ENHRY and CDR2 SYGVKD.

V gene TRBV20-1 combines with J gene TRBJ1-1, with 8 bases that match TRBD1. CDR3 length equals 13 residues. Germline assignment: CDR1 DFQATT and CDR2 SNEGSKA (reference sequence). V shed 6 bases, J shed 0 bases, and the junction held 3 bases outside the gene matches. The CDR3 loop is CSASGQVNTEAFF. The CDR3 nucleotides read TGCAGTGCCTCGGGACAGGTGAACACTGAAGCTTTCTTT.

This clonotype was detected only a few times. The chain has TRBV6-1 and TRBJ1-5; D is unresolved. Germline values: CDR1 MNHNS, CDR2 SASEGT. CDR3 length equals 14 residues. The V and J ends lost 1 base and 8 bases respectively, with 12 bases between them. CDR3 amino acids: CASSEDLGPEPQHF. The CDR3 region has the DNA TGTGCCAGCAGTGAAGATTTAGGCCCAGAGCCCCAGCATTTT.

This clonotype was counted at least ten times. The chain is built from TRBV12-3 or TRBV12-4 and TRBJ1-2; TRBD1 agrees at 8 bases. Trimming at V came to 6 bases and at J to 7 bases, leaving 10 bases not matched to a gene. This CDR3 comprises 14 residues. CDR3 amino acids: CASSFFQGALGYTF. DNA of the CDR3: TGTGCCAGCAGCTTCTTTCAGGGGGCGCTTGGCTACACCTTC.

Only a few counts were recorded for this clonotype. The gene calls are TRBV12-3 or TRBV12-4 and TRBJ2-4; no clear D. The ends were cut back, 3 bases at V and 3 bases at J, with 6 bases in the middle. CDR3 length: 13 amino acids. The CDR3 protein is CASSFTHKNIQYF. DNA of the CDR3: TGTGCCAGCAGTTTTACCCACAAAAACATTCAGTACTTC.

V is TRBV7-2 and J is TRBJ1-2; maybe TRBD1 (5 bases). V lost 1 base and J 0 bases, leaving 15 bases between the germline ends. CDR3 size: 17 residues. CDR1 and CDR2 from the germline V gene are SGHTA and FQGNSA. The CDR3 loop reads CASSLVGQGAANYGYTF. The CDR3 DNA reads TGTGCCAGCAGCTTAGTGGGGCAGGGCGCAGCTAACTATGGCTACACCTTC.

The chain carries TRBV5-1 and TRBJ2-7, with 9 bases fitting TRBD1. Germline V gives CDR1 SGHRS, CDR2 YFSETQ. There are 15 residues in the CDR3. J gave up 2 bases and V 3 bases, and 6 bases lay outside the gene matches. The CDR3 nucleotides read TGCGCCAGCAGCTCCACAGGGGGCCAAACCTACGAGCAGTACTTC. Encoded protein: CASSSTGGQTYEQYF.

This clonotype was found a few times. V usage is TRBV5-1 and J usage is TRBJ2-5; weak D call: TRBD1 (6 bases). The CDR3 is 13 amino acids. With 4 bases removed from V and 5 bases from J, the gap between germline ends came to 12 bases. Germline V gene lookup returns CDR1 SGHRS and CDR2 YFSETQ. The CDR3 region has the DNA TGCGCCAGCAGCACGGACAGTCAGGAGACCCAGTACTTC. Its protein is CASSTDSQETQYF. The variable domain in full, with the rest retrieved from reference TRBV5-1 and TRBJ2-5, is KAGVTQTPRYLIKTRGQQVTLSCSPISGHRSVSWYQQTPGQGLQFLFEYFSETQRNKGNFPGRFSGRQFSNSRSEMNVSTLELGDSALYLCASSTDSQETQYFGPGTRLLVL.

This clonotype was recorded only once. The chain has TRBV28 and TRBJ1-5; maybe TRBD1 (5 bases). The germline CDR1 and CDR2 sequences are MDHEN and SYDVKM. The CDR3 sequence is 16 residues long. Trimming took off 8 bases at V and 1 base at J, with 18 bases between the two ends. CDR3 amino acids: CASDLLFGASNQPQHF. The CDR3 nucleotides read TGTGCCAGCGACCTTCTTTTCGGGGCGAGCAATCAGCCCCAGCATTTT.

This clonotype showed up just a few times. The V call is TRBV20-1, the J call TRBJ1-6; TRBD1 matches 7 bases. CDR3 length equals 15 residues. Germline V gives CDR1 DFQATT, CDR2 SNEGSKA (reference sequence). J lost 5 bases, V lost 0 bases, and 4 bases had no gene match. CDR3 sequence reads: CSARDHRGNNSPLHF. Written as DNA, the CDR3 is TGCAGTGCTAGAGACCACAGGGGAAATAATTCACCCCTCCACTTT.

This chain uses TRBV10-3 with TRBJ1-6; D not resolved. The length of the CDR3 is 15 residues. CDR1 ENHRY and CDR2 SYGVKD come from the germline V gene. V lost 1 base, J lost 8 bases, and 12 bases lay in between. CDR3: CAISEYRLGDSPLHF. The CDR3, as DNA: TGTGCCATCAGTGAGTACCGGCTAGGTGATTCACCCCTCCACTTT.

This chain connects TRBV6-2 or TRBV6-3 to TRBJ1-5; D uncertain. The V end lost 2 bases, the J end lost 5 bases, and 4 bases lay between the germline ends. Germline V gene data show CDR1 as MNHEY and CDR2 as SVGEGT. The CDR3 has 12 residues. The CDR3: CASSYHDQPQHF. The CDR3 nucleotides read TGTGCCAGCAGTTACCACGATCAGCCCCAGCATTTT.

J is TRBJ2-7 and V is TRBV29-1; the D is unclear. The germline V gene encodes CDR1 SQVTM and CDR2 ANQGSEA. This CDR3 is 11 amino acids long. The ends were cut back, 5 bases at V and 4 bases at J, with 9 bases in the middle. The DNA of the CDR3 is TGCAGCGTTAGGACCGCGTACGAGCAGTACTTC. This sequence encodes CSVRTAYEQYF.

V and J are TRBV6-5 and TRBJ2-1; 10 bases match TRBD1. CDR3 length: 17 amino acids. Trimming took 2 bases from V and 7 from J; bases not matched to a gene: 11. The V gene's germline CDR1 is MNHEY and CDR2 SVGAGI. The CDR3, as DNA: TGTGCCAGCAGTTACAGAGCCGACAGGGGGCCGGGGAATGAGCAGTTCTTC. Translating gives CASSYRADRGPGNEQFF.

The CDR3 region is CASSSVQETQYF. The CDR3 DNA reads as TGTGCCAGCAGCTCCGTACAAGAGACCCAGTACTTC. V usage is TRBV7-6 and J usage is TRBJ2-5, with D hard to call. The CDR3 extends over 12 amino acids. The ends were cut back, 4 bases at V and 2 bases at J, with 5 bases in the middle. Germline assignment: CDR1 SGHVS and CDR2 FNYEAQ.

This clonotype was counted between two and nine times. In DNA, the CDR3 is TGTGCCAGCACCTTCCCAGGGGGGAGGCATGAGCAGTTCTTC. Encoded protein: CASTFPGGRHEQFF. The V and J genes are TRBV6-6 and TRBJ2-1, with a possible D match to TRBD1 (7 bases). The CDR3 contains 14 residues. Per the germline V gene, CDR1 is MNHNY and CDR2 is SVGAGI (reference sequence). Trimming took 7 bases from V and 8 from J, leaving 18 bases between them.

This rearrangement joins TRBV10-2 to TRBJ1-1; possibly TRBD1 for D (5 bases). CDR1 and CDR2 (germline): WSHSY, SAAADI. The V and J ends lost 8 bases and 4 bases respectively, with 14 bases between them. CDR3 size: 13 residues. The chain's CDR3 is CASSGPLPTEAFF. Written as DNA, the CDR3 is TGCGCCAGCTCGGGGCCTTTGCCCACTGAAGCTTTCTTT.

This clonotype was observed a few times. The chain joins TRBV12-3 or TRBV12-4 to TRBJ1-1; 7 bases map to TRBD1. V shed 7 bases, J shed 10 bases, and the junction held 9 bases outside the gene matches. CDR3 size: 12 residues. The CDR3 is CASTPVAGGAFF. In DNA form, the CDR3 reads TGTGCCAGCACCCCGGTCGCAGGGGGAGCTTTCTTT.